A single T cell receptor beta chain is shown here with its context. This specimen comes from a study of PD-L1 blockade in urothelial cancer. Study-level information: About 85% of the 29 patients were men whose urothelial cancer was bladder-origin.

Only in-frame clones appear in the TCRdb table, and some are missing; sequencing was by immunoSEQ multiplex PCR. The repertoire holds under 70,000 clones, with roughly 90% as singletons. The V gene's germline CDR1 is GTSNPN and CDR2 SVGIG (reference sequence). V lost 8 bases to trimming and J lost 2 bases; unmatched junction nucleotides: 7. CDR3 length equals 13 residues. Time point reported: peripheral blood 6 weeks after treatment start. The chain joins TRBV30 to TRBJ1-1, with 8 bases that match TRBD1. The sample was PBMCs, taken around atezolizumab (anti-PD-L1) treatment. The sequence was collected from a man aged 55 to 70 with urothelial cancer. For the CDR3, the DNA is TGTGCCCGCCAAACAGGGGGTAACACTGAAGCTTTCTTT. It yields the protein CARQTGGNTEAFF.